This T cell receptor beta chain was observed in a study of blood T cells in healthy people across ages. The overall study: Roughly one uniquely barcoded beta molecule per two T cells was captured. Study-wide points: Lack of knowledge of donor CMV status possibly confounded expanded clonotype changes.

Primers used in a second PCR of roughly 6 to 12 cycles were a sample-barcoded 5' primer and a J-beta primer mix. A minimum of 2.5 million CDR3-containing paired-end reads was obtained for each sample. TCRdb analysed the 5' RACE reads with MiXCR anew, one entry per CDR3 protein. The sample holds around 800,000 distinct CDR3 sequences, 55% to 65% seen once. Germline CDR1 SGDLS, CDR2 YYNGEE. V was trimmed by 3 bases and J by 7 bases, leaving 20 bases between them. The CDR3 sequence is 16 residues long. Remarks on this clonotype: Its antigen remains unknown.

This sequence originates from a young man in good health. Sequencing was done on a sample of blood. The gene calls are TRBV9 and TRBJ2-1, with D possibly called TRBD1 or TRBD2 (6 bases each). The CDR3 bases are TGTGCCAGCAGCGCCCCAACGGGGGCGGCTTTTAATGAGCAGTTCTTC. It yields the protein CASSAPTGAAFNEQFF.